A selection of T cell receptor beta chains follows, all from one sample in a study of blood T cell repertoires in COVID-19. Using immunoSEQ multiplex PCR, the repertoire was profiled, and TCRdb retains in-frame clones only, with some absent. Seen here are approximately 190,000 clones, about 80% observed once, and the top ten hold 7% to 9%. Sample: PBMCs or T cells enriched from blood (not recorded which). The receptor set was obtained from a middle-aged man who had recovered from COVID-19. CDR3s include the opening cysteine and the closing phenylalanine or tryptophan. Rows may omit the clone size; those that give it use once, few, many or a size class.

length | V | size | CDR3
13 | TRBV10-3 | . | CAISEYRDIEAFF
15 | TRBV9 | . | CASSVEPGVGYGYTF
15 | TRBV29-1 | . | CSVEPILGGTDTQYF
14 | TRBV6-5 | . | CASRGLAGVYEQYF
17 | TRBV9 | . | CASSPSLRRDPGNTIYF
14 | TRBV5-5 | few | CASTTGVASYEQYF
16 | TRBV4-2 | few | CASSHRNREVSYGYTF
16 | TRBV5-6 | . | CASSLGAWGGAYGYTF
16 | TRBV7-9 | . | CASSLAGAGGNQPQHF
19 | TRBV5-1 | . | CASSSIRDGIQGKYQPQHF
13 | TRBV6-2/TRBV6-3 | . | CASSWDRGREQYF
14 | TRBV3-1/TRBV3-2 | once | CASRPTGGGEKLFF
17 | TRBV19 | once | CASSMGDRFQPNEKLFF
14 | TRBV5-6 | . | CASSLASRRVALHF
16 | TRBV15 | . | CATSRDRAGEFYGYTF
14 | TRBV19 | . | CASSTGTGTDEQYF
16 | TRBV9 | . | CASSSDRGRGNTEAFF
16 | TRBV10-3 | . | CAISGGGLATNEKLFF
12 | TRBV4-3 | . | CASSQGLYGYTF
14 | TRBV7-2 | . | CASSPPGRENEQFF
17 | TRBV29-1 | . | CSVREGYQGQANEKLFF
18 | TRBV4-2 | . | CASSQGNIKDSTHYGYTF
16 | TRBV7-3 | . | CASSLNAAGSSTEAFF
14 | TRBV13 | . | CASSLDSGGTEAFF
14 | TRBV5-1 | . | CASSLQGVQETQYF
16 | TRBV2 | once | CASSQRPSGGADTQYF
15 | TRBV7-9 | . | CASSQIGQVGYGYTF
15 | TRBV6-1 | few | CASSEAGQRNQPQHF
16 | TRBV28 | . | CASSPPPGGMNTEAFF
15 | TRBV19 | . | CASSIGTGISYEQYF
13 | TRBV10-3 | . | CACGTGGREKLFF
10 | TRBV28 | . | CASSSEKLFF
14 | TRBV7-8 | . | CASSLVAGQTEAFF
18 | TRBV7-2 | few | CASSTARSARVYNEKLFF
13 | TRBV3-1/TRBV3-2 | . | CASSLGRSTEAFF
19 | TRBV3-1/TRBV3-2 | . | CASSQYTGTGVSGANVLTF
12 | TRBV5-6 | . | CASSDNNYGYTF
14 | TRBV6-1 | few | CASSEVGGRLTQYF
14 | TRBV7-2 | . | CASSAVQGQETQYF
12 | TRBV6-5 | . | CASYDRAHEAFF
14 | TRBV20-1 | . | CSASRGTGRSPLHF
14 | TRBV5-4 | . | CASSLSAGGDGYTF
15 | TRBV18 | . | CASSPREGSAGELFF
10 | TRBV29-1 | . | CSVVNTEAFF
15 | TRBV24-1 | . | CATSDSHLIQETQYF
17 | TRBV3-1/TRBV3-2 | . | CASSHRTGGPRDTEAFF
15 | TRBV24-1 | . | CATSGDKYSNQPQHF
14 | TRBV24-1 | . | CATSDPGGTDGYTF
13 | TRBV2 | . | CASSPTGDSTIYF
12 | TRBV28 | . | CAGKVTGDGYTF
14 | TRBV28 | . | CASARPSGVGGYTF
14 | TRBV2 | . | CASRNTGGYNEQFF
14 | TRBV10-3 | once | CAISESTGDYGYTF
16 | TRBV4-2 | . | CASSQADGTSSYEQYF
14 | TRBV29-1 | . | CSVGTGVRGGELFF
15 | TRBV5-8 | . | CASSQPPGTGAEAFF
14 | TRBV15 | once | CATSRMGQNNEQFF
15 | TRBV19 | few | CASTEQSGSGNTIYF